This note documents a single TCR beta chain sequence. Its antigen is currently unknown. Germline CDR1 and CDR2: SEHNR and FQNEAQ (reference sequence). V lost 0 bases to trimming and J lost 3 bases; unmatched junction nucleotides: 4. This CDR3 has 15 amino acids. Generated by immunoSEQ multiplex PCR, the TCRdb table keeps only in-frame clones and is missing some. The sample holds 95,000 to 150,000 clones, approximately 85% seen once. This record comes from a study of T cell responses to AZD1222 COVID-19 vaccine. As for the study in general: Timing groups of about 4 and about 12 weeks for second doses were pooled.

Study-wide points: White British ancestry dominated among donors, who included more females, and clonal diversity was possibly underestimated. With dominance at 160-218 and 743-854, vaccine-associated CD4 TCRs spanned spike.

The rearrangement joins TRBV7-9 to TRBJ2-7; 8 nucleotides line up with TRBD1. The specimen was peripheral blood, collected on day 0 of AZD1222 vaccination. This receptor was obtained from an adult in good health. CDR3 residues: CASSLAAGGNYEQYF. In DNA, the CDR3 is TGTGCCAGCAGCTTAGCGGCAGGGGGCAACTACGAGCAGTACTTC.